This entry features one T cell receptor (beta chain) sequence. Its antigen is unknown. These data belong to a study of post-analysis software for immune sequencing data. Regarding the study as a whole: Five TRBV segments, including TRBV5-6, TRBV5-1 and TRBV20-1, were more frequent in patients than controls.

Per germline, CDR1 SGHRS and CDR2 YFSETQ. The CDR3 has 15 amino acids. Trimming took 7 bases from V and 0 from J, leaving 16 bases between them. Researchers reported that TCR beta cDNA libraries carried unique molecular identifiers. TCRdb re-analysed the PCR reads in MiXCR, keeping a single row per CDR3 protein. Of 380,000 or so distinct CDR3 sequences listed, roughly 30% are singletons. This sequence was found in a girl aged 5-17 years with multiple sclerosis. V usage is TRBV5-1 and J usage is TRBJ1-1; a weak D match, TRBD1 (5 bases). Sequenced sample: blood. The CDR3: CASGVSGPMNTEAFF. DNA of the CDR3: TGCGCCAGCGGCGTTTCAGGGCCAATGAACACTGAAGCTTTCTTT.